This TCR beta chain was recorded in a study of CD4 T cells in relation to SARS-CoV-2 and coronaviruses. Trimming took 4 bases from V and 0 from J, leaving 12 bases between them. Germline V gives CDR1 SGHRS, CDR2 YFSETQ. The CDR3 length is 15 residues. TCRdb's copy holds only in-frame clones and misses some; the assay was immunoSEQ multiplex PCR. The sample has under 50,000 clones; more than 75% are singletons. This sequence originates from an adult with COVID-19. The V call is TRBV5-1, the J call TRBJ2-3; D ambiguous. Sequenced sample: memory CD4+ T cells from PBMCs. The DNA of the CDR3 is TGCGCCAGCAGCCTCGACACCTCTAGCACAGATACGCAGTATTTT. It encodes CASSLDTSSTDTQYF. Drawing the rest from reference TRBV5-1 and TRBJ2-3, the complete variable domain is KAGVTQTPRYLIKTRGQQVTLSCSPISGHRSVSWYQQTPGQGLQFLFEYFSETQRNKGNFPGRFSGRQFSNSRSEMNVSTLELGDSALYLCASSLDTSSTDTQYFGPGTRLTVL.